Following are 28 T cell receptor beta chains from one sample sequenced in a study of long-term antiretroviral therapy in people with HIV. Assay version v3.0 of immunoSEQ was used, and it was run at survey level. Method: immunoSEQ multiplex PCR; TCRdb's copy keeps in-frame clones and lacks some. The profile covers roughly 32,000 clones, with 97% appearing a single time and approximately 2% taken by the ten largest. The sample here was unsorted PBMCs, taken 7.6 years after starting antiretroviral therapy. The source of these receptors is a man younger than 45 with HIV.

The CDR3 is CASSSRLAGGSSSGELFF. CDR3 sequence (DNA): TGTGCCAGCAGCTCTCGACTAGCGGGGGGCAGTTCGTCCGGGGAGCTGTTTTTT. This sequence joins TRBV11-3 and TRBJ2-2, with 13 bases lining up with TRBD2. After removal of 4 bases from V and 6 bases from J, the junction contained 11 bases not matched to a gene. Germline loops: CDR1 SGHNT, CDR2 YENEEA. The length of the CDR3 is 18 residues.

The chain has TRBV9 and TRBJ2-5; TRBD2 agrees at 8 bases. Germline CDR1 reads SGDLS; CDR2 reads YYNGEE. The CDR3 consists of 14 residues. J was trimmed by 5 bases and V by 6 bases; bases with no gene match: 9. CDR3 amino acids: CASTPGGVEETQYF. The CDR3 DNA sequence: TGTGCCAGCACCCCGGGGGGGGTCGAGGAGACCCAGTACTTC.

V gene TRBV6-6 combines with J gene TRBJ1-6; possible D gene TRBD1, 5 bases. From germline, CDR1 is MNHNY and CDR2 SVGAGI (reference sequence). The CDR3 runs 14 residues. Trimming took off 2 bases at V and 6 bases at J, with 8 bases between the two ends. CDR3 sequence (DNA): TGTGCCAGCAGTTACCCAGGGACTAATTCACCCCTCCACTTT. Encoded protein: CASSYPGTNSPLHF.

The V gene is TRBV7-8, the J gene TRBJ2-1; 7 nucleotides agree with TRBD2. CDR3 size: 16 residues. V shed 2 bases and J 10 bases; nucleotides not matched to a gene: 14. CDR1 is SGHVS, CDR2 FQNEAQ, per germline. The CDR3 here is CASSLSGGSWSGEQFF. CDR3 nucleotide sequence: TGTGCCAGCAGCTTATCGGGCGGGAGCTGGTCGGGCGAGCAGTTCTTC.

This chain connects TRBV25-1 to TRBJ2-5; a possible D gene is TRBD1 (5 bases). The DNA end favors TRBJ2-7, so the J call may be wrong. The CDR3 loop spans 12 amino acids. Germline V gives CDR1 MGHDK, CDR2 SYGVNS. The CDR3 coding sequence is TGTGCCAGCAGCTGGACATCATACGAGCAGTACTTC. Amino acids: CASSWTSYEQYF.

V gene TRBV4-3 combines with J gene TRBJ1-2, with D tentatively TRBD1 (6 bases). V lost 0 bases, J lost 4 bases, and 15 bases lay in between. CDR3 length equals 16 residues. Germline V gives CDR1 LGHNA, CDR2 YSLEER. CDR3 DNA sequence: TGCGCCAGCAGCCAAGATTGGCCGGGGGCGGTCTATGGCTACACCTTC. Its protein is CASSQDWPGAVYGYTF.

This clone is a singleton in its sample. V and J are TRBV11-2 and TRBJ2-5, with 8 bases matching TRBD2. The CDR3 totals 14 residues. The germline V gene encodes CDR1 SGHAT and CDR2 FQNNGV. The V segment lost 1 base and the J segment 4 bases; nucleotides outside the gene matches: 2. This chain's CDR3 is CASSLASGRETQYF. CDR3 coding DNA: TGTGCCAGCAGCTTAGCTAGCGGGCGAGAGACCCAGTACTTC.

The V and J genes are TRBV9 and TRBJ2-3; D could derive from TRBD1 or TRBD2 (5 bases each). Per germline, CDR1 SGDLS and CDR2 YYNGEE. The CDR3 consists of 14 residues. V was shortened by 7 bases and J by 0 bases, with 12 bases between the two germline ends. In nucleotides, the CDR3 is TGTGCCAGCGCGAGGGGATATAGCACAGATACGCAGTATTTT. Translating gives CASARGYSTDTQYF.

The chain links TRBV7-9 to TRBJ2-7; D may be TRBD1 or TRBD2 (6 bases each). In germline, CDR1 is SEHNR, CDR2 FQNEAQ (reference sequence). The CDR3 runs to 17 residues. V dropped 1 base and J dropped 2 bases, with 18 bases sitting between them. The CDR3 spells CASSLGRGQYLTYEQYF. CDR3 bases: TGTGCCAGCAGCTTAGGTCGGGGGCAGTATCTCACCTACGAGCAGTACTTC.

The chain combines TRBV2 with TRBJ2-5; D might be TRBD1 (5 bases). The CDR3 sequence is 14 residues long. Trimming took 3 bases from V and 2 from J, leaving 10 bases between them. CDR1 SNHLY and CDR2 FYNNEI come from the germline V gene. This chain's CDR3 is CASSDVGPQETQYF. The CDR3 DNA is TGTGCCAGCAGTGACGTGGGGCCACAAGAGACCCAGTACTTC.

As for this clone: The junction shows a germline mismatch at one end, possibly a read error. The V call is TRBV6-1, the J call TRBJ2-1; the match to TRBD2 covers 7 bases. The CDR3 runs 15 residues. Germline-derived CDR1 and CDR2 are MNHNS and SASEGT. CDR3 nucleotide sequence: TGTGCCAGCAGTCAAGCCGGGACTACTTACAATGAGCAGTTCTTC. Protein sequence: CASSQAGTTYNEQFF.

The genes are TRBV19 and TRBJ2-3; D uncertain. Germline loops: CDR1 LNHDA, CDR2 SQIVND (reference sequence). The CDR3 has 14 amino acids. V was trimmed by 5 bases and J by 5 bases, leaving 14 bases between them. The CDR3 DNA sequence: TGTGCCAGTAGTCCCTCAGTTAGAGGAGATACGCAGTATTTT. Translation: CASSPSVRGDTQYF.

The CDR3 here is CASSILGTGGNYGYTF. The CDR3 nucleotides read TGTGCCAGTAGTATTCTCGGGACAGGGGGCAACTATGGCTACACCTTC. V is TRBV19 and J is TRBJ1-2; 12 bases match TRBD1. The CDR3 runs to 16 residues. Germline V gene data show CDR1 as LNHDA and CDR2 as SQIVND (reference sequence). Trimming took 3 bases from V and 2 from J; bases not matched to a gene: 4.

CDR3 amino acids: CAWSLKPPRIETQYF. For the CDR3, the DNA is TGTGCCTGGAGCCTCAAACCCCCTCGCATAGAGACCCAGTACTTC. This rearrangement joins TRBV30 to TRBJ2-5, with no clear D. The CDR3 consists of 15 residues. V lost 3 bases and J lost 4, with 18 bases in between. CDR1 and CDR2 from the germline V gene are GTSNPN and SVGIG (reference sequence).

The chain is built from TRBV30 and TRBJ1-3; a possible D gene is TRBD1 (5 bases). The CDR3 loop spans 14 amino acids. Germline V CDR1 and CDR2: GTSNPN, SVGIG (reference sequence). Trimming pared 0 bases from V and 4 bases from J, leaving 10 bases between. The CDR3 sequence: CAWSVQAGGNTIYF. CDR3 nucleotide sequence: TGTGCCTGGAGTGTACAGGCAGGCGGAAACACCATATATTTT.

The V and J genes are TRBV7-8 and TRBJ2-7; D may match TRBD1 or TRBD2 (5 bases each). CDR3 size: 14 residues. The V gene's germline CDR1 is SGHVS and CDR2 FQNEAQ. V shed 4 bases and J shed 3 bases, with 13 bases lying between them. This CDR3 is CASSSGTEYYEQYF. The DNA of the CDR3 is TGTGCCAGCAGCTCCGGGACGGAATACTACGAGCAGTACTTC.

The chain couples TRBV11-2 to TRBJ1-2; the D is unclear. The CDR3 sequence is 15 residues long. Trimming left V 0 bases short and J 8 bases short, with 16 bases between. Germline CDR1 reads SGHAT; CDR2 reads FQNNGV. DNA for the CDR3: TGTGCCAGCAGCTTAGATCCGCTCGGAGTGTACGGCTACACCTTC. Protein: CASSLDPLGVYGYTF.

This chain connects TRBV6-5 to TRBJ1-1; D might be TRBD1 (5 bases). Germline CDR1 is MNHEY and CDR2 is SVGAGI. The CDR3 has 11 amino acids. Trimming took 4 bases from V and 9 from J, leaving 9 bases between them. Here the CDR3 reads CASSWGPKAFF. DNA for the CDR3: TGTGCCAGCAGTTGGGGCCCGAAAGCTTTCTTT.

J is TRBJ1-2 and V is TRBV11-2; perhaps TRBD1 as D (5 bases). The CDR3 spans 12 residues. CDR1 is SGHAT and CDR2 is FQNNGV in the germline V gene. Deletions cut 4 bases from V and 8 bases from J, with 11 bases between. CDR3 nucleotide sequence: TGTGCCAGCAGCTCGGGGACCCGGGGCTACACCTTC. Its protein is CASSSGTRGYTF.

V is TRBV5-6 and J is TRBJ1-1; 9 bases fit TRBD1. The CDR3 has 16 residues. V dropped 4 bases and J dropped 5; count of bases not matched to a gene: 12. The germline V gene has CDR1 SGHDT and CDR2 YYEEEE. CDR3 loop: CASSPTRDRAETEAFF. In DNA, the CDR3 is TGTGCCAGCAGCCCCACCAGGGACAGGGCGGAGACTGAAGCTTTCTTT. Combining the CDR3 with reference TRBV5-6 and TRBJ1-1 gives the whole variable domain DAGVTQSPTHLIKTRGQQVTLRCSPKSGHDTVSWYQQALGQGPQFIFQYYEEEERQRGNFPDRFSGHQFPNYSSELNVNALLLGDSALYLCASSPTRDRAETEAFFGQGTRLTVV.

V and J are TRBV7-9 and TRBJ1-1; D may be TRBD1 (6 bases). V dropped 5 bases and J dropped 6 bases, with 16 bases sitting between them. This CDR3 is built from 14 residues. Per germline, CDR1 SEHNR and CDR2 FQNEAQ (reference sequence). CDR3 sequence reads: CASSPGQPVAEAFF. The CDR3 DNA reads TGTGCCAGCAGCCCCGGACAGCCGGTGGCTGAAGCTTTCTTT.

J is TRBJ1-6 and V is TRBV2, with a tentative D call TRBD1 (5 bases). The V and J ends lost 4 bases and 10 bases respectively, with 11 bases between them. The length of the CDR3 is 13 residues. Germline lookup yields CDR1 SNHLY and CDR2 FYNNEI. The CDR3 reads CASSAEGASPLHF. The CDR3 nucleotides read TGTGCCAGCAGTGCGGAAGGGGCCTCACCCCTCCACTTT.

This chain connects TRBV2 to TRBJ2-7; D is perhaps TRBD1 (6 bases). Germline V gives CDR1 SNHLY, CDR2 FYNNEI. The CDR3 is made up of 10 amino acids. Trimming took 10 bases from V and 3 from J, leaving 7 bases between them. The CDR3 here is CAIQGYEQYF. DNA for the CDR3: TGTGCCATACAGGGCTACGAGCAGTACTTC. The variable domain in full, completed from reference TRBV2 and TRBJ2-7, reads EPEVTQTPSHQVTQMGQEVILRCVPISNHLYFYWYRQILGQKVEFLVSFYNNEISEKSEIFDDQFSVERPDGSNFTLKIRSTKLEDSAMYFCAIQGYEQYFGPGTRLTVT.

The chain combines TRBV6-5 with TRBJ1-5; weak D call: TRBD1 (5 bases). This CDR3 is 14 amino acids long. The V gene's germline CDR1 is MNHEY and CDR2 SVGAGI. V was clipped by 7 bases and J by 2 bases, with 12 bases between them. CDR3 region: CASNTGGGNQPQHF. CDR3 DNA: TGTGCCAGCAACACAGGCGGGGGCAATCAGCCCCAGCATTTT.

This chain joins TRBV4-1 and TRBJ2-1; D gene unclear. Trimming took off 4 bases at V and 2 bases at J, with 12 bases between the two ends. The CDR3 sequence is 15 residues long. Germline CDR1 is MGHRA and CDR2 is YSYEKL. The CDR3 is CASSPKDPTYNEQFF. The CDR3 DNA follows: TGCGCCAGCAGCCCAAAGGACCCAACCTACAATGAGCAGTTCTTC.

A remark on this clone: The junction differs from germline at one of its ends, possibly a read error. This chain joins TRBV7-7 and TRBJ2-2; possibly TRBD2 for D (5 bases). Germline V lookup: CDR1 SSHAT, CDR2 FNYEAQ (reference sequence). CDR3 length: 13 residues. This chain's CDR3 is CASSSTRTGELFF. Written as DNA, the CDR3 is TGTGCTAGCAGCTCTACTAGGACCGGGGAGCTGTTTTTT.

The chain carries TRBV5-4 and TRBJ2-1, with TRBD2 matching 8 bases. The germline gives CDR1 SGHNT, CDR2 YYREEE (reference sequence). The length of the CDR3 is 15 residues. Trimming cost V 2 bases and J 0 bases; bases outside gene matches: 1. For the CDR3, the DNA is TGTGCCAGCAGCTTTAGCGGGGTCTCCTACAATGAGCAGTTCTTC. Residues: CASSFSGVSYNEQFF. The full variable domain, rest sourced from reference TRBV5-4 and TRBJ2-1, is ETGVTQSPTHLIKTRGQQVTLRCSSQSGHNTVSWYQQALGQGPQFIFQYYREEENGRGNFPPRFSGLQFPNYSSELNVNALELDDSALYLCASSFSGVSYNEQFFGPGTRLTVL.

The chain employs TRBV11-2 and TRBJ2-6; D is possibly TRBD1 (6 bases). This CDR3 is 19 amino acids long. CDR1 is SGHAT and CDR2 is FQNNGV in the germline V gene. Trimming cost V 5 bases and J 0 bases, with 20 bases left between them. The CDR3 region is CASSTRVGHLSSGANVLTF. CDR3 nucleotide sequence: TGTGCCAGCAGCACTCGCGTGGGACACCTTAGCTCTGGGGCCAACGTCCTGACTTTC.